This T cell receptor (beta chain) was profiled in a study of T cells in Graves' hyperthyroidism and ophthalmopathy. Patients affected by ophthalmopathy presented a Clinical Activity Score of at least 3, a NOSPECS grade of at least 4, and disease duration below 3 months. It was uncontrolled infection, other autoimmune disease, pregnancy or lactation that excluded patients. Thyroid ultrasound, orbital computed tomography, clinical symptoms, and serum thyroxine and TRAb underpinned diagnoses. About 10 ml of fresh peripheral blood supplied the PBMCs. This clonotype was seen ten or more times. The TCR beta CDR3 regions underwent amplification using RNA transcripts as the source. The study used the HTBI primer set for a first-round RT-PCR of the TCR CDR3. TCRdb re-called the multiplex PCR reads through MiXCR, storing one row per CDR3 protein. The profile shows some 340,000 distinct CDR3 sequences, around 13% of them singletons.

Germline V gene data show CDR1 as KGHDR and CDR2 as SFDVKD. The CDR3 covers 15 residues. Trimming removed 0 bases from V and 4 bases from J; junction bases left unmatched: 1. Sequencing used blood. This receptor was obtained from a woman in her 40s with Graves' ophthalmopathy. The chain has TRBV24-1 and TRBJ2-2; TRBD2 matches at 7 bases. The CDR3 sequence is CATSDLRGVTGELFF. In DNA, the CDR3 is TGTGCCACCAGTGATTTGCGGGGGGTCACCGGGGAGCTGTTTTTT.